The clone carrying this T cell receptor (beta chain) occurred a few times. The antigen is unknown. The CDR3 is 15 residues long. Per the germline V gene, CDR1 is LNHDA and CDR2 is SQIVND (reference sequence). Trimming left V 4 bases short and J 3 bases short, with 13 bases between. This table comes from immunoSEQ multiplex PCR, and its TCRdb copy is limited to in-frame clones, with some not included. Of 300,000 to 350,000 clones listed, approximately 88% are singletons. These data are taken from a study of cytomegalovirus exposure and HLA in healthy donors. On the study more broadly: The use of the same platform for the 95 to 150 validation repertoires and the 550 to 850 first-cohort repertoires was reported by a later analysis.

Study-wide results and limits: Rare TCR sequences dominated, though some public TCRs recurred in many donors.

The material sequenced was PBMCs. The rearrangement uses TRBV19 and TRBJ1-5, with D perhaps TRBD1 (6 bases). The TCR originated in a man aged 25-45 years in good health and CMV-seronegative. The CDR3 loop reads CASSTRQVLNQPQHF. As DNA, the CDR3 is TGTGCCAGTAGTACAAGACAGGTTCTCAATCAGCCCCAGCATTTT.